The rows below give T cell receptor beta chains drawn from one sample of a study of T cell repertoires in cytomegalovirus infection. TCRdb re-derived calls from the reads in MiXCR, one entry per CDR3 protein. The data hold around 530,000 distinct CDR3 sequences, with 26% observed a single time. The sample taken for sequencing was PBMCs. Every receptor here comes from a human donor in good health (CMV status not recorded). Some clones in this sample may be carry-over from other donors' samples. Each CDR3 is given with its conserved first and last residue. A D gene is named only where the DNA matches it firmly. The size entry is marked missing in some rows and otherwise reads once, few, many or a size class.

>TRBV7-4|TRBD2|TRBJ2-1|few
CASSLGGGRSPYNEQFF
TGTGCCAGCAGCTTAGGAGGCGGGAGGAGCCCCTACAATGAGCAGTTCTTC
>TRBV7-2|TRBD2|TRBJ2-5|many
CASSPALAGQETQYF
TGTGCCAGCAGCCCAGCTCTAGCGGGACAAGAGACCCAGTACTTC
>TRBV6-5|TRBD1|TRBJ2-6|.
CASSPQGAPGANVLTF
TGTGCCAGCAGTCCACAGGGGGCGCCTGGGGCCAACGTCCTGACTTTC
>TRBV7-2|TRBD2|TRBJ2-1|.
CASSLAWTSGVYNEQFF
TGTGCCAGCAGCTTAGCTTGGACTAGCGGAGTTTACAATGAGCAGTTCTTC
>TRBV5-6|TRBD1|TRBJ1-1|few
CASSGGTGRNTEAFF
TGTGCCAGCAGCGGGGGGACAGGAAGGAACACTGAAGCTTTCTTT
>TRBV7-2|.|TRBJ2-3|few
CASSLARGTGDTQYF
TGTGCCAGCAGCTTAGCGCGTGGGACTGGGGATACGCAGTATTTT
>TRBV6-5|.|TRBJ1-6|few
CASSLDYSYNSPLHF
TGTGCCAGCAGTTTGGATTACTCCTATAATTCACCCCTCCACTTT
>TRBV5-1|.|TRBJ1-5|.
CASSLGSLNPPQHF
TGCGCCAGCAGCTTGGGCAGTTTGAATCCGCCCCAGCATTTT
>TRBV19|TRBD2|TRBJ2-2|.
CASRPSGSAAGELFF
TGTGCCAGTAGACCTAGCGGGAGTGCCGCCGGGGAGCTGTTTTTT
>TRBV15|.|TRBJ1-1|.
CATSRDIGMGEAFF
TGTGCCACCAGCAGAGATATCGGGATGGGGGAAGCTTTCTTT
>TRBV19|TRBD1|TRBJ2-1|.
CASSIGARGLYNEQFF
TGTGCCAGTAGTATAGGGGCCAGGGGGCTTTACAATGAGCAGTTCTTC
>TRBV5-4|TRBD1|TRBJ2-3|.
CASSPGQGPSTDTQYF
TGTGCCAGCAGCCCCGGACAGGGACCTAGCACAGATACGCAGTATTTT
>TRBV7-9|.|TRBJ2-5|few
CASSLGYQLQETQYF
TGTGCCAGCAGCTTAGGCTACCAGCTCCAAGAGACCCAGTACTTC
>TRBV20-1|TRBD1|TRBJ1-1|few
CSASQGDTEAFF
TGCAGTGCTAGTCAGGGGGACACTGAAGCTTTCTTT
>TRBV7-2|.|TRBJ2-5|many
CASSLGGGAAETQYF
TGTGCCAGCAGCTTAGGAGGTGGTGCGGCGGAGACCCAGTACTTC
>TRBV11-2|TRBD1|TRBJ1-2|few
CASSPLTGVGGYTF
TGTGCCAGCAGCCCCCTGACAGGGGTGGGGGGCTACACCTTC
>TRBV7-3|.|TRBJ1-1|.
CASSLTDANTEAFF
TGTGCCAGCAGCTTAACGGATGCAAACACTGAAGCTTTCTTT
>TRBV6-4|TRBD2|TRBJ2-1|many
CASSVASGRGGEQFF
TGTGCCAGCAGTGTGGCTAGCGGGAGGGGTGGTGAGCAGTTCTTC
>TRBV11-2|.|TRBJ2-2|few
CASSSEGPRNTGELFF
TGTGCCAGCAGCTCTGAGGGGCCCAGGAACACCGGGGAGCTGTTTTTT
>TRBV28|.|TRBJ2-3|.
CASSPAEAPTDTQYF
TGTGCCAGCAGCCCGGCGGAAGCGCCCACAGATACGCAGTATTTT
>TRBV7-6|.|TRBJ2-2|many
CASSLGGLGTGELFF
TGTGCCAGCAGCTTAGGGGGGCTCGGCACCGGGGAGCTGTTTTTT
>TRBV6-4|.|TRBJ1-1|.
CASSEQPFLGRGNTEAFF
TGTGCCAGCAGTGAGCAGCCCTTCCTTGGCAGGGGAAACACTGAAGCTTTCTTT
>TRBV29-1|.|TRBJ1-1|few
CSVREPDGKAFF
TGCAGCGTTCGCGAACCGGACGGAAAAGCTTTCTTT
>TRBV7-2|.|TRBJ2-3|many
CASSFYFEDTQYF
TGTGCCAGCAGCTTCTACTTTGAGGATACGCAGTATTTT
>TRBV5-1|TRBD1|TRBJ2-5|.
CASSWRTGEETQYF
TGCGCCAGCAGCTGGCGGACAGGGGAGGAGACCCAGTACTTC
>TRBV4-3|.|TRBJ2-1|.
CASSQETGSSYNEQFF
TGCGCCAGCAGCCAAGAAACAGGGAGCTCCTACAATGAGCAGTTCTTC
>TRBV28|.|TRBJ1-2|few
CASSPPATPEVGYTF
TGTGCCAGCAGTCCACCCGCGACACCCGAGGTCGGCTACACCTTC
>TRBV5-1|.|TRBJ2-1|.
CATSLGGSSYNEQFF
TGCGCCACCAGCTTGGGAGGAAGCTCCTACAATGAGCAGTTCTTC
>TRBV20-1|.|TRBJ2-3|.
CSARTPDTQYF
TGCAGTGCTAGAACTCCAGATACGCAGTATTTT
>TRBV20-1|.|TRBJ1-1|.
CSARVSFDEAFF
TGCAGTGCTAGAGTGAGCTTCGATGAAGCTTTCTTT
>TRBV7-2|TRBD1|TRBJ1-5|.
CASSNTGVIQPQHF
TGTGCCAGCAGCAACACAGGGGTCATTCAGCCCCAGCATTTT
>TRBV11-2|.|TRBJ2-5|.
CASSSPGTETQYF
TGTGCCAGCAGCTCCCCTGGGACCGAGACCCAGTACTTC
>TRBV11-1|TRBD2|TRBJ2-1|.
CASSLGLAGFSSFF
TGTGCCAGCAGCTTAGGACTAGCGGGATTCTCGTCGTTCTTC
>TRBV11-2|.|TRBJ1-2|few
CASRTYGSSWDGYTF
TGTGCCAGCAGAACTTACGGGAGTTCTTGGGATGGCTACACCTTC
>TRBV6-1|.|TRBJ2-3|few
CASSFVWGRGDTDTQYF
TGTGCCAGCAGTTTTGTCTGGGGGCGGGGTGACACAGATACGCAGTATTTT
>TRBV7-3|TRBD2|TRBJ2-2|.
CASSPRRGTSGSSGELFF
TGTGCCAGCAGCCCGCGCCGTGGGACTAGCGGGAGTTCCGGGGAGCTGTTTTTT
>TRBV20-1|.|TRBJ2-1|.
CSARGTKHLNEQFF
TGCAGTGCTAGAGGGACCAAACACCTCAATGAGCAGTTCTTC
>TRBV6-2/TRBV6-3|TRBD2|TRBJ2-1|.
CASKLAGGPVEQFF
TGTGCCAGCAAGTTGGCGGGAGGGCCAGTTGAGCAGTTCTTC
>TRBV19|.|TRBJ1-5|.
CASSPSRGRGQPQHF
TGTGCCAGCAGCCCTAGTCGGGGGCGGGGGCAGCCCCAGCATTTT
>TRBV4-3|.|TRBJ2-6|.
CASSQDSGANVLTF
TGCGCCAGCAGCCAAGATTCTGGGGCCAACGTCCTGACTTTC
>TRBV24-1|TRBD2|TRBJ2-3|once
CATSDPGLAGGNTQYF
TGTGCCACCAGTGACCCCGGACTAGCCGGAGGGAATACGCAGTATTTT
>TRBV19|TRBD2|TRBJ2-1|.
CASSIGLAANEQFF
TGTGCCAGTAGTATTGGACTAGCGGCCAATGAGCAGTTCTTC
>TRBV6-2/TRBV6-3|TRBD2|TRBJ2-2|.
CASSLLSGNGVGELFF
TGTGCCAGCAGTCTTCTTAGCGGGAACGGGGTCGGGGAGCTGTTTTTT
>TRBV28|.|TRBJ1-1|many
CASSRDGLGHIRAFF
TGTGCCAGCAGTCGGGACGGTCTTGGTCATATCCGCGCTTTCTTT
>TRBV7-2|.|TRBJ1-6|many
CASSLGWGGSSPLHF
TGTGCCAGCAGCCTAGGGTGGGGGGGAAGTTCACCCCTCCACTTT
>TRBV4-3|.|TRBJ1-2|.
CASSQDGVGGRRGGYTF
TGCGCCAGCAGCCAAGATGGGGTTGGCGGAAGAAGAGGAGGCTACACCTTC
>TRBV4-3|TRBD2|TRBJ2-3|.
CASSQAGISGAGVVDTQYF
TGCGCCAGCAGCCAAGCTGGAATTAGCGGGGCCGGAGTGGTAGATACGCAGTATTTT
>TRBV29-1|TRBD2|TRBJ2-6|.
CSAWAGGTGANVLTF
TGCAGCGCGTGGGCGGGAGGAACTGGGGCCAACGTCCTGACTTTC
>TRBV11-3|TRBD1|TRBJ2-5|many
CASSLGGQGLRETQYF
TGTGCCAGCAGCTTAGGCGGACAGGGTTTGAGAGAGACCCAGTACTTC
>TRBV7-2|.|TRBJ2-5|.
CASSARDSGTQYF
TGTGCCAGCAGCGCCCGGGACTCGGGTACCCAGTACTTC
>TRBV7-6|.|TRBJ2-3|few
CASSRGVFGQYF
TGTGCCAGCTCGAGGGGGGTATTTGGGCAGTATTTT
>TRBV7-4|.|TRBJ2-1|.
CASSPVQGSRYNEQFF
TGTGCCAGTAGCCCAGTGCAGGGATCCCGATACAATGAGCAGTTCTTC
>TRBV2|TRBD1|TRBJ1-3|many
CASNWDSSGNTIYF
TGTGCCAGCAACTGGGACAGCTCTGGAAACACCATATATTTT
>TRBV2|TRBD1|TRBJ2-2|few
CASSWTGATGELFF
TGTGCCAGCAGTTGGACAGGGGCAACCGGGGAGCTGTTTTTT
>TRBV7-2|.|TRBJ1-2|many
CASSLQAPFYGYTF
TGTGCCAGCAGCTTACAAGCCCCCTTTTATGGCTACACCTTC
>TRBV3-1|.|TRBJ1-1|.
CASSQGGVGESEAFF
TGTGCCAGCAGCCAGGGAGGGGTAGGGGAGTCTGAAGCTTTCTTT
>TRBV12-3/TRBV12-4|TRBD2|TRBJ2-2|.
CASSLSGLAGGELFF
TGTGCCAGCAGTTTATCCGGACTAGCGGGCGGGGAGCTGTTTTTT
>TRBV19|TRBD2|TRBJ2-5|.
CASSTLSGREETQYF
TGTGCCAGTAGTACCCTTAGCGGGAGAGAGGAGACCCAGTACTTC
>TRBV7-9|TRBD1|TRBJ2-5|many
CASTTGELETQYF
TGTGCCAGCACCACAGGGGAGTTGGAGACCCAGTACTTC